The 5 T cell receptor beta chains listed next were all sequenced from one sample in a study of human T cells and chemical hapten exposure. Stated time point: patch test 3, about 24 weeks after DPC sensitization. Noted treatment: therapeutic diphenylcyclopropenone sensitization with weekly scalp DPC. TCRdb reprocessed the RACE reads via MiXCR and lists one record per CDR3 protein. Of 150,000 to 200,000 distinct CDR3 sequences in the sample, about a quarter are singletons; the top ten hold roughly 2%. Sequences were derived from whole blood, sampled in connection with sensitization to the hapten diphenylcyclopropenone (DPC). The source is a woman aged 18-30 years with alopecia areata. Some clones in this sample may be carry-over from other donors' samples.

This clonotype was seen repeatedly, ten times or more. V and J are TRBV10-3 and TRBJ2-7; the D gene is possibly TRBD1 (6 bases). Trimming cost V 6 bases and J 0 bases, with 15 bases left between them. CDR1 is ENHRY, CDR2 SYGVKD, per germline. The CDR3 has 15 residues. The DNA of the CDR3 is TGTGCCATCAGCGTCAGGACAGAAAGCTCCTACGAGCAGTACTTC. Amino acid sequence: CAISVRTESSYEQYF.

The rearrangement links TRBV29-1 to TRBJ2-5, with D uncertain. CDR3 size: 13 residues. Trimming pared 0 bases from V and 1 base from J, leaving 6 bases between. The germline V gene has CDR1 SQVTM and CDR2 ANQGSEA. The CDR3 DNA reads TGCAGCGTTGAAGAACGGATCCAAGAGACCCAGTACTTC. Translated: CSVEERIQETQYF.

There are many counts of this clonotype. The CDR3 region is CSVEDPRGDRGNEQFF. Written as DNA, the CDR3 is TGCAGCGTTGAAGACCCCAGGGGGGACAGGGGTAATGAGCAGTTCTTC. The chain uses TRBV29-1 and TRBJ2-1; 10 bases are a match to TRBD1. Germline V lookup: CDR1 SQVTM, CDR2 ANQGSEA. The CDR3 loop spans 16 amino acids. V gave up 0 bases and J gave up 7 bases; unmatched junction bases: 9.

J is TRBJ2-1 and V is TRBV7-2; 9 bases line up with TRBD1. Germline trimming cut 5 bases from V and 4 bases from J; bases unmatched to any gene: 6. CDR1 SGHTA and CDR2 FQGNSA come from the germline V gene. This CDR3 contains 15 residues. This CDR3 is CASSPDRGSYNEQFF. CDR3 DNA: TGTGCCAGCAGCCCCGACAGGGGGTCTTACAATGAGCAGTTCTTC.

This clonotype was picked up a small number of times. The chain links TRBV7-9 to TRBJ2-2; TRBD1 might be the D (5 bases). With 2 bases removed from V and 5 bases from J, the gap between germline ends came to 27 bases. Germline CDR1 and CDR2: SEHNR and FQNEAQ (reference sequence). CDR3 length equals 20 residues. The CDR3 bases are TGTGCCAGCAGCTTACCCAGGGCTGAGATCACGCGCAGCTCTACCGGGGAGCTGTTTTTT. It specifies CASSLPRAEITRSSTGELFF.